This T cell receptor beta chain is from a study of T cell repertoires in cytomegalovirus infection. Overall study context: It can be stated that public TCR beta signatures indicated CMV infection as well as a matching HLA type. Study-level points and caveats: Cumulative frequency (of public TCR beta family members) identified carriers of CMV plus the relevant HLA.

This CDR3 is built from 15 residues. V was clipped by 4 bases and J by 2 bases; unmatched bases: 7. Looked up from germline, CDR1 is LGHNA and CDR2 is YNFKEQ. Regarding this clonotype: Its antigen remains unidentified.

TCRdb re-called the reads with MiXCR, one entry per CDR3 protein. Here the sample spans around 230,000 distinct CDR3 sequences, 35% to 40% being singletons. The TCR comes from a human donor in good health (CMV status not recorded). Some clones in this sample may be carry-over from other donors' samples. Sequenced material: CD8+ T cells from cultured PBMCs, taken from culture after CMV antigen stimulation. This chain joins TRBV4-2 and TRBJ2-7, with 8 bases lining up with TRBD2. The CDR3 bases are TGTGCCAGCAGCCGCCAGCGGGAGTCTGCCTACGAGCAGTACTTC. Encoded protein: CASSRQRESAYEQYF.